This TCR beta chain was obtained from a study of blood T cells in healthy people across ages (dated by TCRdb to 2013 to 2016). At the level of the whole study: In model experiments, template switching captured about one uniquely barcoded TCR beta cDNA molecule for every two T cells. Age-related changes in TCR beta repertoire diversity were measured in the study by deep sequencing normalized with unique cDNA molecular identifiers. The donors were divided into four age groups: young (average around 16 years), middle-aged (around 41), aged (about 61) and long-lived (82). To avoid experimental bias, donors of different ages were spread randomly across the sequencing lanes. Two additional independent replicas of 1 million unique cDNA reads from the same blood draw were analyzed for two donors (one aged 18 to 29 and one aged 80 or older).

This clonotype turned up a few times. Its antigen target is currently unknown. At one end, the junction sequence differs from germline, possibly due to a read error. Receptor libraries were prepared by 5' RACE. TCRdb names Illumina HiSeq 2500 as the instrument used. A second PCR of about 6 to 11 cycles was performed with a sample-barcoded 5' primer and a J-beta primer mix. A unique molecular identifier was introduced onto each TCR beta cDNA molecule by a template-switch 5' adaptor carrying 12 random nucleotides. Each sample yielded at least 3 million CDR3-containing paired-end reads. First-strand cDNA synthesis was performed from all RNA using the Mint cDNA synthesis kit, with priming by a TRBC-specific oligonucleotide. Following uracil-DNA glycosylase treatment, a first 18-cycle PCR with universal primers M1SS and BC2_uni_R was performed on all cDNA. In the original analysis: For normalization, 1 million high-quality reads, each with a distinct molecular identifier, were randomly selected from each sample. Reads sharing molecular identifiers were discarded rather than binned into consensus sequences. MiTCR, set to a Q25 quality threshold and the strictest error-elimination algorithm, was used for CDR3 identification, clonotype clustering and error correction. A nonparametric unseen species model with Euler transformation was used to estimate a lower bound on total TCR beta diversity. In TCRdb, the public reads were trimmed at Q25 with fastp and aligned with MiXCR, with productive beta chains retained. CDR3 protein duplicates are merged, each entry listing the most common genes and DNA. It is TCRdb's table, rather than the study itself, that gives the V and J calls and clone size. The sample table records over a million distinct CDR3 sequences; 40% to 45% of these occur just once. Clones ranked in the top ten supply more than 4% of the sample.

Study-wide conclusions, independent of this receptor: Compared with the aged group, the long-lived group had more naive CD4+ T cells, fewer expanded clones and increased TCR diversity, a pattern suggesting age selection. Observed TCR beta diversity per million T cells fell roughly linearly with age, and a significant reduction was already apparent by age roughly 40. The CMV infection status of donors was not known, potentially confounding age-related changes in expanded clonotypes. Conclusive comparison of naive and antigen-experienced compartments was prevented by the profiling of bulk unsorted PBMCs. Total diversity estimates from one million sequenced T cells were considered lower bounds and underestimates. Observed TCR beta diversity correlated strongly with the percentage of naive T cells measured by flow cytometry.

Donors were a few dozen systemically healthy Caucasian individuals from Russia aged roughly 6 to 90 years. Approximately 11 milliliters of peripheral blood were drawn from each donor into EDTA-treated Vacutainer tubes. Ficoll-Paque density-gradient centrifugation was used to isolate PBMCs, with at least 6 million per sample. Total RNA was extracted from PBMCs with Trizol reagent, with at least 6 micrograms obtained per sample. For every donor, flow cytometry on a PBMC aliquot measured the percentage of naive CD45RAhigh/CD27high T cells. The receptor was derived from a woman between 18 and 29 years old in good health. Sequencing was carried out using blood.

The nucleotide sequence is TGTGCCGGGAGCGTGGCCTACGAGCAGTACTTC. Translated, this is CAGSVAYEQYF. In this chain, TRBV30 is recombined with TRBJ2-7; TRBD2 is a weak D gene call, 5 bases matching. Taken from cysteine to phenylalanine, the CDR3 has 11 residues. CDR3 DNA only is kept here, 33 bases in frame from base 1. Taken from the germline V gene (reference sequence), the CDR1 and CDR2 loops are GTSNPN and SVGIG.